This T cell receptor (beta chain) emerged from a study of control samples from healthy donors and cancer patients. The assay was immunoSEQ multiplex PCR, and TCRdb's table has in-frame clones only and misses some. The data show almost 90,000 clones, more than 75% seen once. This CDR3 contains 14 residues. Trimming shortened V by 1 base and J by 4 bases, and 8 bases separated the two germline ends. Germline V gene sequence: CDR1 SNHLY, CDR2 FYNNEI. The chain is built from TRBV2 and TRBJ1-5; D may be TRBD1 (5 bases). This clonotype was obtained from a woman aged 40 to 55 in good health. Sequencing used blood. CDR3 sequence reads: CASSEVGGNQPQHF. As DNA, the CDR3 is TGTGCCAGCAGTGAAGTTGGGGGAAATCAGCCCCAGCATTTT. The full variable domain, in which reference TRBV2 and TRBJ1-5 provide the parts outside the CDR3, is EPEVTQTPSHQVTQMGQEVILRCVPISNHLYFYWYRQILGQKVEFLVSFYNNEISEKSEIFDDQFSVERPDGSNFTLKIRSTKLEDSAMYFCASSEVGGNQPQHFGDGTRLSIL.